This T cell receptor beta chain was sequenced during a study of blood T cell repertoires in COVID-19 (dated by TCRdb to between 2020 and 2021). With respect to the entire study: Collaborator samples came from the United States, Italy and Spain and covered acute and convalescent phases of COVID-19. The prospective study material was composed of cDNA or gDNA derived from T cells, B-cell-depleted T cells, or PBMCs. Subjects who had been exposed to COVID-19, were actively infected with it, or had recovered from it provided the deeply sampled blood TCRbeta repertoires that made up the dataset. The repertoires were released in a freely available public database meant as a resource for research on the immune response to SARS-CoV-2. The samples were drawn from two sources: the first 160 participants of the ongoing ImmuneRACE study, and 950 to 1,500 subjects contributed by 6 global collaborators. Sample metadata almost always included a de-identified subject ID, COVID-19 status, age in years and sex. Where HLA class I and class II types were available, the types were taken from metadata supplied by the sample provider, not from assay-based typing. General study outcomes and caveats: The amount of clinical and demographic metadata varied by source and participant and was provided uncurated.

V is pared back by 1 base and J by 4 bases, with 7 bases lying between the germline termini. Via the germline V gene (reference sequence), CDR1 is GTSNPN and CDR2 SVGIG. Counted from cysteine to phenylalanine, this CDR3 has 12 amino acids. The sequence is cut down to CDR3 DNA, 36 bases in frame from base 1. Note on this clone: Its antigen is not yet known. No clone much larger than this one lies a single base away; base qualities are absent. The same CDR3 arises from other DNA sequences in this sample as well.

One collaborating source in Seattle enrolled patients during active infection and followed them longitudinally through the course of disease. Each collaborating institution followed its own protocols to collect whole blood in K2EDTA tubes. For TCRbeta analysis, collaborators shipped samples in one of three forms: frozen whole blood, isolated PBMCs, or DNA extracted from either of those sample types. TCRbeta CDR3 regions were amplified from genomic DNA by means of the immunoSEQ Assay, a bias-controlled multiplex PCR. Concerning the study's data processing: Nucleated cell counts per sample were estimated from amplification of reference gene primers within the assay. To quantify the absolute abundance of each unique TCRbeta CDR3 rearrangement, sequence reads were collapsed and filtered. For each sample, productive Simpson clonality was calculated as the square root of Simpson's diversity index over productive rearrangements. Entries here come from immuneACCESS through TCRdb and include only in-frame sequences with V and J called. Some clones fail to appear in such tables; in the studies checked, an unresolved V gene covers under half of the shortfall, and the cause of the remainder is unknown. The D gene and trimming were derived from the DNA, and the V and J assignments and clone size from that table. The sample records a few hundred thousand clones, 85% to 90% of which are singletons. Less than 3.5% of the sample rests with the top ten.

This receptor was identified in a woman in her 30s with COVID-19, enrolled during active disease. The receptor chain draws on TRBV30 and TRBJ1-2, with the D segment identity uncertain. Sequences were obtained from peripheral blood. In nucleotides, the sequence is TGTGCCTGGAGTGGAGGGATCTATGGCTACACCTTC. Its translation is CAWSGGIYGYTF. The entire variable domain, with the stretches around the CDR3 drawn from the reference TRBV30 and TRBJ1-2 proteins, is SQTIHQWPATLVQPVGSPLSLECTVEGTSNPNLYWYRQAAGRGLQLLFYSVGIGQISSEVPQNLSASRPQDRQFILSSKKLLLSDSGFYLCAWSGGIYGYTFGSGTRLTVV.